Below, 30 T cell receptor beta chains from the same sample are listed, as sequenced in a study of cytotoxic CD8 clonotypes in ibrutinib-treated CLL. Libraries were prepared by immunoSEQ multiplex PCR; TCRdb keeps only in-frame clonotypes and omits some of them. This sample has about 120,000 clones; 45% to 65% occur once, and the top ten carry more than 35%. The sample was PBMCs, taken after 24 months of ibrutinib treatment. These receptors were obtained from a human donor with chronic lymphocytic leukemia.

This clone was observed a handful of times. This rearrangement joins TRBV7-9 to TRBJ2-2; TRBD2 matches 9 bases. This CDR3 contains 18 residues. With 4 bases clipped from V and 1 base from J, the junction kept 10 bases outside the gene matches. The germline V gene encodes CDR1 SEHNR and CDR2 FQNEAQ (reference sequence). CDR3 DNA sequence: TGTGCCAGCAGCTACTTCTGGTCTAGCGGGAAGAACACCGGGGAGCTGTTTTTT. This sequence encodes CASSYFWSSGKNTGELFF.

The chain recombines TRBV5-6 with TRBJ1-3, with 7 bases fitting TRBD1. Germline V gene lookup returns CDR1 SGHDT and CDR2 YYEEEE. V was clipped by 3 bases and J by 7 bases; unmatched bases: 10. This CDR3 is 15 amino acids long. This CDR3 reads CASSSMTGSLNTIYF. The CDR3 DNA reads TGTGCCAGCAGCTCGATGACAGGGAGCTTGAACACCATATATTTT.

This chain uses TRBV30 with TRBJ1-2; D might be TRBD1 (5 bases). Germline V gene lookup returns CDR1 GTSNPN and CDR2 SVGIG (reference sequence). V was cut by 2 bases and J by 6 bases, with 16 bases left in between. This CDR3 is 14 amino acids long. The CDR3 sequence is CAWSRGQGIHGYTF. CDR3 sequence (DNA): TGTGCCTGGAGTAGGGGTCAAGGTATCCATGGCTACACCTTC.

The chain uses TRBV30 and TRBJ2-6, with TRBD2 as a possible D gene (5 bases). Germline loops: CDR1 GTSNPN, CDR2 SVGIG (reference sequence). The CDR3 has 14 amino acids. Between the trimmed V and J ends, which lost 1 base and 7 bases, there was a span of 11 bases. The CDR3 reads CAWSGGSRANVLTF. CDR3 DNA sequence: TGTGCCTGGAGTGGAGGGTCCCGAGCCAACGTCCTGACTTTC.

The chain has TRBV5-1 and TRBJ2-2, with a weak D call TRBD1 (6 bases). Between the trimmed V and J ends, which lost 4 bases and 6 bases, there was a span of 13 bases. Germline CDR1 is SGHRS and CDR2 is YFSETQ. This CDR3 comprises 14 residues. The chain's CDR3 is CASSLAGVAGELFF. The CDR3 nucleotides read TGCGCCAGCAGCCTGGCAGGGGTTGCCGGGGAGCTGTTTTTT.

V is TRBV27 and J is TRBJ2-7, with D possibly TRBD1 on 5 matching bases. The CDR3 length is 15 residues. Germline CDR1 is MNHEY and CDR2 is SMNVEV (reference sequence). Deletions cut 6 bases from V and 2 bases from J, with 17 bases between. The CDR3 spells CASSPTVSTPYEQYF. CDR3 nucleotide sequence: TGTGCCAGCAGCCCGACAGTGTCGACCCCCTACGAGCAGTACTTC.

This clone has a single count. The genes are TRBV5-1 and TRBJ1-1, with 10 bases identical to TRBD1. The CDR3 sequence is 15 residues long. V was clipped by 2 bases and J by 1 base; unmatched bases: 2. The germline gives CDR1 SGHRS, CDR2 YFSETQ. CDR3 loop: CASSFRQGANTEAFF. Here the CDR3 DNA reads TGCGCCAGCAGCTTTCGACAGGGGGCGAACACTGAAGCTTTCTTT.

The CDR3 loop reads CASLASGANVLTF. The CDR3 nucleotides are TGTGCCTCCTTGGCCTCTGGGGCCAACGTCCTGACTTTC. The V gene is TRBV19, the J gene TRBJ2-6; D gene ambiguous. CDR1 and CDR2 (germline): LNHDA, SQIVND (reference sequence). V was trimmed by 11 bases and J by 0 bases, leaving 8 bases between them. The CDR3 consists of 13 residues. The full variable domain, rest sourced from reference TRBV19 and TRBJ2-6, is DGGITQSPKYLFRKEGQNVTLSCEQNLNHDAMYWYRQDPGQGLRLIYYSQIVNDFQKGDIAEGYSVSREKKESFPLTVTSAQKNPTAFYLCASLASGANVLTFGAGSRLTVL.

The CDR3 reads CASSEVMGLAAYEQYF. CDR3 in DNA: TGTGCCAGCAGTGAAGTGATGGGGCTAGCGGCCTACGAGCAGTACTTC. V usage is TRBV6-1 and J usage is TRBJ2-7, with TRBD2 matching over 7 bases. V was clipped by 1 base and J by 2 bases; unmatched bases: 8. The CDR3 has 16 residues. Germline V gene lookup returns CDR1 MNHNS and CDR2 SASEGT.

This clone was detected a few times. This sequence joins TRBV27 and TRBJ2-7; 8 positions match TRBD1. There are 14 residues in the CDR3. The V gene end was trimmed by 5 bases and the J gene end by 6 bases; junction bases not matched to a gene: 9. Germline lookup yields CDR1 MNHEY and CDR2 SMNVEV (reference sequence). CDR3 sequence reads: CASSPKGQGGEQYF. The CDR3 DNA reads as TGTGCCAGCAGTCCCAAAGGACAGGGCGGCGAGCAGTACTTC.

The chain is built from TRBV19 and TRBJ2-3; 13 bases are a match to TRBD2. Losses at the gene ends were 4 bases for V and 10 bases for J; bases not matched to a gene: 11. CDR3 length: 16 residues. Germline assignment: CDR1 LNHDA and CDR2 SQIVND (reference sequence). CDR3 region: CASSTGTSGEKRAQYF. CDR3 in DNA: TGTGCCAGTAGTACCGGGACTAGCGGGGAGAAAAGGGCGCAGTATTTT.

This clone was counted only a few times. The genes are TRBV29-1 and TRBJ1-6; weak D call: TRBD1 (5 bases). V shed 3 bases and J shed 8 bases, with 8 bases lying between them. Germline V gives CDR1 SQVTM, CDR2 ANQGSEA. The CDR3 is made up of 12 amino acids. For the CDR3, the DNA is TGCAGCGTTGATACCAGGGATTCACCCCTCCACTTT. Translated: CSVDTRDSPLHF.

This clone was observed at least ten times. The chain uses TRBV30 and TRBJ1-1, with 7 bases matching TRBD1. V lost 7 bases to trimming and J lost 0 bases; unmatched junction nucleotides: 2. CDR1 and CDR2 from the germline V gene are GTSNPN and SVGIG (reference sequence). This CDR3 region has 12 residues. CDR3 in DNA: TGTGCCTCGGGACAGATGAACACTGAAGCTTTCTTT. Its translation is CASGQMNTEAFF.

The rearrangement uses TRBV30 and TRBJ1-1; no firm D call. The CDR3 runs 11 residues. Trimming cost V 3 bases and J 8 bases, with 10 bases left between them. Looked up from germline, CDR1 is GTSNPN and CDR2 is SVGIG (reference sequence). The CDR3 nucleotides read TGTGCCTGGAGATATATAGTCGAAGCTTTCTTT. It translates to CAWRYIVEAFF.

The gene calls are TRBV6-5 and TRBJ2-1, with 9 nucleotides matching TRBD1. Germline V gene data show CDR1 as MNHEY and CDR2 as SVGAGI. V gave up 4 bases and J gave up 9 bases; unmatched junction bases: 7. The CDR3 runs 14 residues. CDR3 DNA: TGTGCCAGCAGTTTCGGGACAGGGCTGGGTGAGCAGTTCTTC. This codes for CASSFGTGLGEQFF.

Only one count was recorded for this clone. V gene TRBV6-6 combines with J gene TRBJ1-1; possibly TRBD1 for D (5 bases). The CDR3 totals 13 residues. The V end was cut by 10 bases, the J end by 0 bases, with 12 bases between. Germline V gene data show CDR1 as MNHNY and CDR2 as SVGAGI (reference sequence). The DNA for the CDR3 is TGTGCCACCAAAGTGGGGGTGAACACTGAAGCTTTCTTT. Its protein is CATKVGVNTEAFF.

The chain is built from TRBV29-1 and TRBJ1-1; TRBD1 aligns across 9 bases. The length of the CDR3 is 14 residues. The V segment lost 7 bases and the J segment 5 bases; nucleotides outside the gene matches: 11. The germline CDR1 and CDR2 sequences are SQVTM and ANQGSEA. CDR3 loop: CSAQGSQGATEAFF. The CDR3 DNA sequence: TGCAGCGCCCAAGGGTCACAGGGGGCGACTGAAGCTTTCTTT. Complete variable domain (other parts from reference TRBV29-1 and TRBJ1-1): SAVISQKPSRDICQRGTSLTIQCQVDSQVTMMFWYRQQPGQSLTLIATANQGSEATYESGFVIDKFPISRPNLTFSTLTVSNMSPEDSSIYLCSAQGSQGATEAFFGQGTRLTVV.

The chain carries TRBV5-1 and TRBJ1-2; a possible D gene is TRBD1 (6 bases). Trimming cost V 3 bases and J 6 bases, with 27 bases left between them. Germline CDR1 SGHRS, CDR2 YFSETQ. The CDR3 covers 18 residues. CDR3 region: CASSSSPWSVGTKDGYTF. The CDR3 DNA follows: TGCGCCAGCAGCTCGTCCCCCTGGTCGGTGGGGACAAAGGATGGCTACACCTTC.

The table lists this clone with a few counts. V gene TRBV28 combines with J gene TRBJ2-7; unclear D gene. Trimming pared 5 bases from V and 2 bases from J, leaving 7 bases between. CDR1 is MDHEN, CDR2 SYDVKM, per germline. This CDR3 comprises 12 residues. CDR3 nucleotides: TGTGCCAGCAGTCCCCGACCCTACGAGCAGTACTTC. Its translation is CASSPRPYEQYF.

This clone was recorded a few times. V and J are TRBV7-9 and TRBJ1-1; D gene unclear. Trimming removed 6 bases at V and 5 bases at J, with 7 bases between. Per the germline V gene, CDR1 is SEHNR and CDR2 is FQNEAQ (reference sequence). The CDR3 totals 11 residues. CDR3 coding DNA: TGTGCCAGCAGTGACGGTACTGAAGCTTTCTTT. Its translation is CASSDGTEAFF. Full variable domain (rest looked up from reference TRBV7-9 and TRBJ1-1): DTGVSQNPRHKITKRGQNVTFRCDPISEHNRLYWYRQTLGQGPEFLTYFQNEAQLEKSRLLSDRFSAERPKGSFSTLEIQRTEQGDSAMYLCASSDGTEAFFGQGTRLTVV.

To note about this clone: The sample carries other DNA sequences with the same CDR3. The chain employs TRBV30 and TRBJ1-3, with 8 bases aligning to TRBD1. The junction had 1 base not matched to a gene; V was cut back by 3 bases and J by 0 bases. Looked up from germline, CDR1 is GTSNPN and CDR2 is SVGIG (reference sequence). The CDR3 length is 14 residues. The CDR3 region is CAWRQGASGNTIYF. The CDR3 DNA reads as TGTGCCTGGAGGCAGGGGGCCTCTGGAAACACCATATATTTT.

The gene calls are TRBV27 and TRBJ2-1; 9 bases match TRBD2. Trimming at V came to 4 bases and at J to 4 bases, leaving 5 bases not matched to a gene. CDR3 size: 15 residues. The germline gives CDR1 MNHEY, CDR2 SMNVEV (reference sequence). This CDR3 reads CASSSLAGAYNEQFF. As DNA, the CDR3 is TGTGCCAGCAGTTCCTTAGCGGGGGCTTACAATGAGCAGTTCTTC.

This chain connects TRBV11-2 to TRBJ1-5; 7 bases fit TRBD1. Germline lookup yields CDR1 SGHAT and CDR2 FQNNGV. CDR3 length: 15 residues. V dropped 5 bases and J dropped 5; count of bases not matched to a gene: 9. DNA for the CDR3: TGTGCCAGCAGCGCAGGGACAGATCAGGATCAGCCCCAGCATTTT. Its protein product is CASSAGTDQDQPQHF.

The CDR3, as DNA: TGCGCCAGCAGCCAGGGACAGGTTGGCAACGAGCAGTACTTC. Encoded protein: CASSQGQVGNEQYF. The chain links TRBV4-3 to TRBJ2-7; the match to TRBD1 covers 8 bases. Germline lookup yields CDR1 LGHNA and CDR2 YSLEER. Losses at the gene ends were 3 bases for V and 5 bases for J; bases not matched to a gene: 6. CDR3 length equals 14 residues.

The chain carries TRBV14 and TRBJ1-5; D possibly corresponds to TRBD1 (5 bases). Germline values: CDR1 SGHDN, CDR2 FVKESK. The CDR3 is made up of 14 amino acids. The V end was cut by 6 bases, the J end by 7 bases, with 16 bases between. The CDR3 nucleotides read TGTGCCAGCAGACCTGCTTCCGGGGACCAGCCCCAGCATTTT. It encodes CASRPASGDQPQHF. Drawing the rest from reference TRBV14 and TRBJ1-5, the complete variable domain is EAGVTQFPSHSVIEKGQTVTLRCDPISGHDNLYWYRRVMGKEIKFLLHFVKESKQDESGMPNNRFLAERTGGTYSTLKVQPAELEDSGVYFCASRPASGDQPQHFGDGTRLSIL.

Details on this clone: At one of its ends the junction is not consistent with the germline gene, which may arise from a read error. The genes are TRBV2 and TRBJ1-2; 8 bases are a match to TRBD1. CDR3 length equals 14 residues. The germline gives CDR1 SNHLY, CDR2 FYNNEI. CDR3 protein: CASNEGLVGQEIAF. DNA for the CDR3: TGTGCCAGCAATGAAGGCTTAGTGGGACAGGAGATTGCCTTC.

The rearrangement links TRBV7-2 to TRBJ2-2, with D unclear. The CDR3 is 14 residues long. V dropped 6 bases and J dropped 0 bases, with 8 bases sitting between them. From germline, CDR1 is SGHTA and CDR2 FQGNSA. The CDR3 spells CASSPDPNTGELFF. The CDR3 DNA reads TGTGCCAGCAGTCCGGACCCGAACACCGGGGAGCTGTTTTTT.

This sequence joins TRBV5-1 and TRBJ2-7, with D possibly TRBD1 on 5 matching bases. V was shortened by 0 bases and J by 5 bases, with 12 bases between the two germline ends. The CDR3 contains 14 residues. CDR1 is SGHRS, CDR2 YFSETQ, per germline. CDR3 coding DNA: TGCGCCAGCAGCTTGGGATGGGGCGGCCACGAGCAGTACTTC. It encodes CASSLGWGGHEQYF.

This clone came up a few times. The chain combines TRBV6-6 with TRBJ1-4; D is uncertain. The germline V gene has CDR1 MNHNY and CDR2 SVGAGI (reference sequence). The CDR3 length is 11 residues. The ends were cut back, 4 bases at V and 8 bases at J, with 5 bases in the middle. CDR3 protein: CASSLKEKLFF. In DNA form, the CDR3 reads TGTGCCAGCAGTTTAAAAGAAAAACTGTTTTTT.

The CDR3 DNA reads as TGCGCCAGCAGCCAAGGACAGACCTATGGCTACACCTTC. This gives the protein CASSQGQTYGYTF. The V gene is TRBV4-1, the J gene TRBJ1-2; D possibly corresponds to TRBD1 (5 bases). Trimming pared 1 base from V and 4 bases from J, leaving 7 bases between. Germline values: CDR1 MGHRA, CDR2 YSYEKL. The CDR3 is 13 residues long.